The sequence of this T cell receptor beta chain was determined in a study of OX40 agonist ivuxolimab in advanced cancers. Whole-study context: It was ivuxolimab, an agonistic anti-OX40 (CD134) antibody, that patients were treated with. Patients were infused with ivuxolimab every 2 weeks at 0.01 to 10 mg/kg. Participants, 80% to 90% male, averaged roughly 59 years of age, ranging from 23 to 79.

Points on this clone: Its antigen is not known.

The repertoire was sequenced with immunoSEQ multiplex PCR; TCRdb's copy has only in-frame clones and lacks some. The top ten clones hold roughly 0.45% of a sample with 70,000 to 80,000 clones, 92% of them seen once. The CDR3 length is 15 residues. Trimming took off 5 bases at V and 0 bases at J, with 11 bases between the two ends. Germline V gene sequence: CDR1 SGHTA, CDR2 FQGNSA. Study conclusions and caveats: It was not determined which antigens were specifically recognized by the peripheral T cells that had undergone clonal expansion.

The receptor was derived from an adult with an advanced solid tumor such as melanoma, head and neck, liver or kidney cancer. The V gene is TRBV7-2, the J gene TRBJ1-5; a possible D gene is TRBD1 (5 bases). The material was CD4+ or CD8+ T cells sorted from blood, obtained in a trial of the OX40 agonist ivuxolimab. The CDR3 loop is CASSPMDNSNQPQHF. The CDR3 nucleotides read TGTGCCAGCAGCCCCATGGACAATAGCAATCAGCCCCAGCATTTT.